This T cell receptor (beta chain) is from a study of T cells in localized non-small cell lung cancer. General study results and limits: Adjacent lung tissue had a median 57 of the top 100 clones found in the tumor. Greater T cell density in blood accompanied longer overall survival. It was uninvolved adjacent lung that showed the highest T cell clonality, exceeding tumor.

Germline V gene data show CDR1 as MNHNY and CDR2 as SVGAGI (reference sequence). V was clipped by 0 bases and J by 5 bases, with 13 bases between them. The CDR3 spans 16 residues. A note on this clone: Its target is not known.

Profiled with immunoSEQ multiplex PCR; TCRdb holds only in-frame clones, not every one. The profile covers under 70,000 clones, with 75% to 90% appearing a single time and less than 6% taken by the ten largest. Source: peripheral blood, taken before any cancer treatment. V and J are TRBV6-6 and TRBJ1-4, with D maybe TRBD1 (5 bases). This clonotype was obtained from a woman aged 40-69 years with stage I lung adenocarcinoma. The CDR3 reads CASSYSTGGSNEKLFF. The DNA for the CDR3 is TGTGCCAGCAGTTACTCGACGGGGGGTTCAAATGAAAAACTGTTTTTT.